This TCR beta chain comes out of a study of CD8 T cells in ankylosing spondylitis. Study results and limitations: There was reportedly significant enrichment of clones that were disease-linked in matched ankylosing spondylitis synovial fluid. There was a TCR beta motif, made of roughly eight highly homologous variants, that appeared characteristic of ankylosing spondylitis blood.

This clonotype appeared a single time. Its target is not known. 5'-RACE, quantitative and with molecular barcodes, yielded the TCR beta libraries. TCRdb ran MiXCR on the 5' RACE reads and lists one entry per CDR3 protein. Here the sample spans almost 250,000 distinct CDR3 sequences, over 30% being singletons. Germline values: CDR1 SGHTA, CDR2 FQGTGA. V lost 5 bases and J lost 6; bases outside the gene matches: 9. This CDR3 is built from 16 residues. The sequence was collected from a male donor with ankylosing spondylitis or in good health (not recorded which). Sequencing input: blood, either unsorted or a sorted T cell fraction (not recorded which). The genes are TRBV7-3 and TRBJ2-2; 10 bases align to TRBD2. The CDR3 region has the DNA TGTGCCAGCAGCCCATCAGCGGGGGGGCATTCCGGGGAGCTGTTTTTT. Protein sequence: CASSPSAGGHSGELFF.